A selection of T cell receptor beta chains follows, all from one sample in a study of T cells in Graves' hyperthyroidism and ophthalmopathy. Each CDR3 protein gets one entry after TCRdb re-called the multiplex PCR reads with MiXCR. This table holds 400,000 or so distinct CDR3 sequences, over 13% found once. The sequenced sample was blood. Receptors originate from a man in his fifties or sixties with Graves' ophthalmopathy. The CDR3 runs from the conserved cysteine through the conserved F or W. The D gene is left open where the match is weak. Some rows have no size entry. The others give once, few or many, or a class for an expanded clone.

>few|TRBV20-1|-|14|TRBJ2-3
TGCAGTGCTATCCAAGGGCGCGGAACAGATACGCAGTATTTT
CSAIQGRGTDTQYF
>few|TRBV10-3|TRBD2|16|TRBJ2-3
TGTGCCATCAGTGAGGTCCTAGCGGGAATAGCAGATACGCAGTATTTT
CAISEVLAGIADTQYF
>many|TRBV20-1|-|12|TRBJ1-2
TGCAGTGCAAAGGACCCCCCCTATGGCTACACCTTC
CSAKDPPYGYTF
>many|TRBV18|-|13|TRBJ1-2
TGTGCCAGCTCACCACGGCAGAAAGGGGGCTACACCTTC
CASSPRQKGGYTF
>many|TRBV4-1|-|14|TRBJ2-5
TGCGCCAGCAGCCAAGGAGGGGCAGCGGAGACCCAGTACTTC
CASSQGGAAETQYF
>many|TRBV11-2|TRBD2|16|TRBJ2-3
TGTGCCAGCAGCTTATCGGCCCAGCGGGAGGGCCGGGGGCAGTATTTT
CASSLSAQREGRGQYF
>-|TRBV25-1|-|14|TRBJ2-3
TGTGCCAGCCTCGAGGGGGGGGCCGAAGATACGCAGTATTTT
CASLEGGAEDTQYF
>few|TRBV10-3|-|12|TRBJ2-7
TGTGCCATCGGGGGAGTAGCCTACGAGCAGTACTTC
CAIGGVAYEQYF
>many|TRBV7-9|-|14|TRBJ2-7
TGTGCCAGCAGCTTAGATGGCAGGTTCTACGAGCAGTACTTC
CASSLDGRFYEQYF
>-|TRBV29-1|TRBD1|13|TRBJ2-1
TGCAGCCTTCGGACAGGGGATTTTTTGGAGCAGTTCTTC
CSLRTGDFLEQFF